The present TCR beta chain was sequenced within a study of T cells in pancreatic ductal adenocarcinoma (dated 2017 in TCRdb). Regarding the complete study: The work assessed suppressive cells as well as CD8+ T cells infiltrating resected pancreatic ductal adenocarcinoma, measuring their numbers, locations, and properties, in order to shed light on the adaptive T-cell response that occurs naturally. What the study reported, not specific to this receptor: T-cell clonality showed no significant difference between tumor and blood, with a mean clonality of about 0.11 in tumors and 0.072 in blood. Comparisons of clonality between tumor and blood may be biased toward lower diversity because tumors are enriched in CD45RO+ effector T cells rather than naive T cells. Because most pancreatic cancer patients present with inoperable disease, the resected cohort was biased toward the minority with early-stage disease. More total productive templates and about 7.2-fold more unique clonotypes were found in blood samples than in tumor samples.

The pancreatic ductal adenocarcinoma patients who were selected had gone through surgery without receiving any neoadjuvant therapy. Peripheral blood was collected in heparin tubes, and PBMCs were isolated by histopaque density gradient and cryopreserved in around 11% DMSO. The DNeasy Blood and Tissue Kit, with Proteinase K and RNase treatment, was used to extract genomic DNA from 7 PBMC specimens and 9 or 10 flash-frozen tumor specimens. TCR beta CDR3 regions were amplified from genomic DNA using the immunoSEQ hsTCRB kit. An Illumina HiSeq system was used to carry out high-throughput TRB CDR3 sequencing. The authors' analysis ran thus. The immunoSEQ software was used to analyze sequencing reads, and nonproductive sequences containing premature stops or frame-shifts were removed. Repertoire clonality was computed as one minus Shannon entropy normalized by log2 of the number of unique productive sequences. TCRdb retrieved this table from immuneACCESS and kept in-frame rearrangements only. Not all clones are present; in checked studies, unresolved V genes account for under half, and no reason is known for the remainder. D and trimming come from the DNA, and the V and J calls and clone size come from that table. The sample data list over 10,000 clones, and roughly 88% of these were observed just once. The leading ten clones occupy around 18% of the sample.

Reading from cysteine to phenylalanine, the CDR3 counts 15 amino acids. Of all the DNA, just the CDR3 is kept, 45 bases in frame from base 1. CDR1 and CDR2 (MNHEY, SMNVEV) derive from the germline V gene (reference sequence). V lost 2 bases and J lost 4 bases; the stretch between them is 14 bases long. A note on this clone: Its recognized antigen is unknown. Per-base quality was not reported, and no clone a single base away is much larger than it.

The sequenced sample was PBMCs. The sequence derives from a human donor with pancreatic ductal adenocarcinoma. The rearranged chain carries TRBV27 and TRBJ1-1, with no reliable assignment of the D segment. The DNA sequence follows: TGTGCCAGCAGTTTAATGGGTCAGATCGGCACTGAAGCTTTCTTT. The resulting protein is CASSLMGQIGTEAFF.